These 3 T cell receptor beta chains were sequenced from one sample in a study of blood T cell repertoires in COVID-19. The method was immunoSEQ multiplex PCR; TCRdb's version includes in-frame clones alone and lacks a portion of them. Found here are 150,000 to 200,000 clones, roughly 81% of them singletons; the top ten hold about 10%. Source material: peripheral blood. These receptor sequences come from a woman at least 80 years old with COVID-19, enrolled during active disease.

This chain connects TRBV5-6 to TRBJ2-1, with 12 bases lining up with TRBD1. V gave up 4 bases and J gave up 10 bases; unmatched junction bases: 12. The CDR3 loop spans 16 amino acids. Germline CDR1 is SGHDT and CDR2 is YYEEEE. CDR3 sequence: CASSIYRDRGRLEQFF. CDR3 DNA: TGTGCCAGCAGCATCTACCGGGACAGGGGGCGGTTGGAGCAGTTCTTC.

This chain joins TRBV3-1 (or the pseudogene TRBV3-2) and TRBJ1-2, with 11 bases fitting TRBD1. Germline assignment: CDR1 LGHDT and CDR2 YNNKEL (reference sequence). This CDR3 is 13 amino acids long. The V and J ends lost 4 bases and 8 bases, in that order; junction bases with no gene match: 3. CDR3 region: CASSRTGGDGYTF. DNA of the CDR3: TGTGCCAGCAGCCGGACAGGGGGCGACGGCTACACCTTC.

The chain links TRBV12-5 to TRBJ1-1, with D tentatively TRBD1 (5 bases). The V gene's germline CDR1 is LGHNT and CDR2 FRNRAP. The CDR3 has 17 amino acids. V lost 3 bases to trimming and J lost 2 bases, with 19 bases between them. CDR3 bases: TGTGCTAGTGGTTTTTCGTTAAACAGGTTTGAAAACACTGAAGCTTTCTTT. Translating gives CASGFSLNRFENTEAFF.